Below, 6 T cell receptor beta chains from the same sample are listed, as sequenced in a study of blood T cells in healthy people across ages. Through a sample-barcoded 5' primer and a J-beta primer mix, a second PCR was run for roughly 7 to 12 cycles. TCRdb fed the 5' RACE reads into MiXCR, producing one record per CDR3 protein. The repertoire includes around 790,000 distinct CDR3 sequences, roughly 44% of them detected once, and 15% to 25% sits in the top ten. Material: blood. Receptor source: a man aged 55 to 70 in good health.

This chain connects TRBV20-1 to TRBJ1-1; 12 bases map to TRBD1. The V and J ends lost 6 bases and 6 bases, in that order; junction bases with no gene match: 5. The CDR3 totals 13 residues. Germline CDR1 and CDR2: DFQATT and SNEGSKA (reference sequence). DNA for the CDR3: TGCAGTGCATTCGGGACAGGGGGCCCTGAAGCTTTCTTT. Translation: CSAFGTGGPEAFF.

CDR3 DNA: TGTGCCAGCAGTGGACCGGGACTGTTCGTGGCCCAGTACTTC. It yields the protein CASSGPGLFVAQYF. The chain recombines TRBV6-2 or TRBV6-3 with TRBJ2-5; possible D gene TRBD2, 6 bases. V lost 5 bases and J 9 bases, leaving 19 bases between the germline ends. The CDR3 length is 14 residues. CDR1 and CDR2 from the germline V gene are MNHEY and SVGEGT.

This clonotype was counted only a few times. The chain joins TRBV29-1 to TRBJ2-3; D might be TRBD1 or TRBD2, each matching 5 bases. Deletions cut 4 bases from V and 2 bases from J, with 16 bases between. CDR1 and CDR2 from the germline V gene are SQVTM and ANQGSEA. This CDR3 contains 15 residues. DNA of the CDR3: TGCAGCGTTGGAGTATTGGGGGTTCCCACAGATACGCAGTATTTT. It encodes CSVGVLGVPTDTQYF.

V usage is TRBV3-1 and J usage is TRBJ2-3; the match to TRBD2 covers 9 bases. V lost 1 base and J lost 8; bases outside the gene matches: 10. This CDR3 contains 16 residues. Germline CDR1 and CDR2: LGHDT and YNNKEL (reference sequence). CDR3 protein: CASSQVRVAGDGTQYF. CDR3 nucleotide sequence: TGTGCCAGCAGCCAAGTCCGGGTAGCGGGGGATGGTACGCAGTATTTT.

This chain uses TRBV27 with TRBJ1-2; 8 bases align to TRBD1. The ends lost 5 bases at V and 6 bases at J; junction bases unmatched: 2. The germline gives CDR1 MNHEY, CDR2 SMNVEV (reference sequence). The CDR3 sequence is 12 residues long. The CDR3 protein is CASSRTGHGYTF. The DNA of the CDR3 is TGTGCCAGCAGTCGGACAGGGCATGGCTACACCTTC.

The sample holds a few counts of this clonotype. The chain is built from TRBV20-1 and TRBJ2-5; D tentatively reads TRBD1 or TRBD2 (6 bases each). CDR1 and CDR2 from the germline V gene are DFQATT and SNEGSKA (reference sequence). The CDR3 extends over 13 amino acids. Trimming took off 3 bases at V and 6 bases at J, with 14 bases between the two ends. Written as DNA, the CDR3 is TGCAGTGCTAGCGGGGGCACCATTAAGACCCAGTACTTC. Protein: CSASGGTIKTQYF.